These 22 T cell receptor beta chains came from one sample sequenced in a study of cytomegalovirus exposure and HLA in healthy donors. The PCR was carried out with 60 Vbeta primers and 13 Jbeta primers. Assay used: immunoSEQ multiplex PCR; TCRdb lists only in-frame clones, some missing. Of 160,000 or so clones listed, about 72% are singletons. The sequencing input was PBMCs. These receptors came from a male donor in good health and CMV-seronegative.

The chain recombines TRBV7-7 with TRBJ2-1, with 7 bases matching TRBD1. The CDR3 extends over 14 amino acids. With V trimmed by 5 bases and J by 2 bases, 3 bases remained unmatched. The V gene's germline CDR1 is SSHAT and CDR2 FNYEAQ (reference sequence). As DNA, the CDR3 is TGTGCCAGCAGCCTAGGGACAGCCTACAATGAGCAGTTCTTC. It codes for CASSLGTAYNEQFF.

This clone occurred a few times. J is TRBJ2-1 and V is TRBV27; tentative D call: TRBD2 (6 bases). Trimming shortened V by 1 base and J by 8 bases, and 15 bases separated the two germline ends. Germline V gene data show CDR1 as MNHEY and CDR2 as SMNVEV (reference sequence). The CDR3 has 15 residues. The CDR3 DNA follows: TGTGCCAGCAGTTTATTGTCGGAGGGAGGCGATGAGCAGTTCTTC. Residues: CASSLLSEGGDEQFF.

The chain employs TRBV27 and TRBJ2-5; 7 bases line up with TRBD1. Judging by the DNA end, TRBJ2-7 fits better; the J call may be wrong. This CDR3 spans 14 amino acids. Germline V gives CDR1 MNHEY, CDR2 SMNVEV (reference sequence). This CDR3 is CASTKTGDIYEQYF. The CDR3 coding sequence is TGTGCCAGCACCAAAACAGGGGACATCTACGAGCAGTACTTC.

The genes are TRBV19 and TRBJ1-6; 8 nucleotides align to TRBD1. CDR3 length equals 16 residues. V was pared by 4 bases and J by 0 bases, with 2 bases of the junction left unmatched. The germline CDR1 and CDR2 sequences are LNHDA and SQIVND (reference sequence). The CDR3 nucleotides read TGTGCCAGTAGTACAGGGGGCCGCTCCTATAATTCACCCCTCCACTTT. Its translation is CASSTGGRSYNSPLHF.

This clone is a singleton in its sample. The genes are TRBV7-2 and TRBJ2-7; 9 nucleotides agree with TRBD2. CDR3 length: 16 amino acids. V lost 4 bases, J lost 0 bases, and 7 bases stayed unmatched. Germline CDR1 and CDR2: SGHTA and FQGNSA. The DNA for the CDR3 is TGTGCCAGCAGCTCAGGACTAGCGCCAGGCTCCTACGAGCAGTACTTC. Translated: CASSSGLAPGSYEQYF.

The rearrangement joins TRBV5-6 to TRBJ1-5; 7 bases are a match to TRBD1. The germline gives CDR1 SGHDT, CDR2 YYEEEE. Trimming at V came to 4 bases and at J to 2 bases, leaving 9 bases not matched to a gene. The CDR3 runs 16 residues. CDR3 region: CASSRMTGTGNQPQHF. CDR3 in DNA: TGTGCCAGCAGCCGTATGACAGGGACGGGCAATCAGCCCCAGCATTTT.

The J gene is TRBJ2-5, the V gene TRBV5-6; TRBD2 matches 7 bases. Germline V gene sequence: CDR1 SGHDT, CDR2 YYEEEE. CDR3 size: 17 residues. The V segment lost 1 base and the J segment 5 bases; nucleotides outside the gene matches: 14. The CDR3 DNA sequence: TGTGCCAGCAGCTTGAAGGGAGGTCTAGCGGTGCTGGAGACCCAGTACTTC. Encoded protein: CASSLKGGLAVLETQYF.

The V call is TRBV18, the J call TRBJ2-7, with D maybe TRBD1 (6 bases). CDR1 is KGHSH and CDR2 is LQKENI in the germline V gene. This CDR3 is 17 amino acids long. V shed 1 base and J shed 1 base, with 17 bases lying between them. CDR3 sequence reads: CASSPRYLQGESYEQYF. CDR3 coding DNA: TGTGCCAGCTCACCACGATACCTACAGGGTGAGTCCTACGAGCAGTACTTC.

This chain's CDR3 is CASSRGLQWGDEQFF. The CDR3, as DNA: TGCGCCAGCAGCCGGGGACTCCAATGGGGCGATGAGCAGTTCTTC. The chain joins TRBV5-1 to TRBJ2-1; D possibly corresponds to TRBD2 (6 bases). The CDR3 covers 15 residues. Germline V gives CDR1 SGHRS, CDR2 YFSETQ. Trimming stripped 4 bases from V and 8 bases from J, with 19 bases between.

V is TRBV29-1 and J is TRBJ1-2, with 9 bases matching TRBD1. Germline loops: CDR1 SQVTM, CDR2 ANQGSEA. CDR3 length equals 14 residues. J was trimmed by 0 bases and V by 5 bases; bases with no gene match: 4. The CDR3 here is CSVTRQGANYGYTF. CDR3 coding DNA: TGCAGCGTTACAAGACAGGGGGCTAACTATGGCTACACCTTC.

V gene TRBV10-3 combines with J gene TRBJ2-1; 9 positions match TRBD2. The CDR3 covers 15 residues. Trimming at V came to 1 base and at J to 6 bases, leaving 4 bases not matched to a gene. CDR1 ENHRY and CDR2 SYGVKD come from the germline V gene. The CDR3 sequence is CAISELAGGPNEQFF. DNA of the CDR3: TGTGCCATCAGTGAGTTGGCGGGGGGGCCCAATGAGCAGTTCTTC.

This chain connects TRBV6-5 to TRBJ1-3; D is undetermined. This CDR3 region has 16 residues. CDR1 is MNHEY, CDR2 SVGAGI, per germline. V lost 0 bases and J 8 bases, leaving 17 bases between the germline ends. The CDR3 sequence is CASSYSSGLGPYTIYF. The CDR3 DNA follows: TGTGCCAGCAGTTACTCGTCCGGGTTAGGTCCATACACCATATATTTT.

The J gene is TRBJ1-2, the V gene TRBV29-1; D unresolved. V was shortened by 2 bases and J by 5 bases, with 6 bases between the two germline ends. The germline V gene has CDR1 SQVTM and CDR2 ANQGSEA. This CDR3 spans 11 amino acids. CDR3 nucleotide sequence: TGCAGCGTTGAACCGGGGTATGGCTACACCTTC. The encoded protein is CSVEPGYGYTF.

This chain uses TRBV28 with TRBJ1-2; TRBD1 aligns across 10 bases. CDR3 size: 14 residues. The V gene end was trimmed by 5 bases and the J gene end by 3 bases; junction bases not matched to a gene: 3. Germline values: CDR1 MDHEN, CDR2 SYDVKM. As DNA, the CDR3 is TGTGCCAGCAGTCCCGGGACAGGGGACTATGGCTACACCTTC. It is translated as CASSPGTGDYGYTF.

The chain combines TRBV27 with TRBJ2-4; no firm D call. This CDR3 spans 13 amino acids. CDR1 is MNHEY and CDR2 is SMNVEV in the germline V gene (reference sequence). Between the trimmed V and J ends, which lost 5 bases and 0 bases, there was a span of 5 bases. CDR3 coding DNA: TGTGCCAGCAGTCCCCTAGCCAAAAACATTCAGTACTTC. It encodes CASSPLAKNIQYF.

The V call is TRBV5-3, the J call TRBJ2-5; TRBD2 matches at 9 bases. TRBV5-3 belongs to the ORF category, with a function that is uncertain. CDR3 length: 16 residues. V lost 0 bases, J lost 4 bases, and 7 bases stayed unmatched. The CDR3 DNA reads TGTGCCAGAAGCTTGGCCGCGCGGGAGGGTTCAGAGACCCAGTACTTC. As protein: CARSLAAREGSETQYF.

V usage is TRBV6-5 and J usage is TRBJ1-1, with D uncertain. Trimming stripped 10 bases from V and 1 base from J, with 16 bases between. CDR1 and CDR2 from the germline V gene are MNHEY and SVGAGI. CDR3 length: 14 residues. The CDR3, as DNA: TGTGCCACCGCGTCCCCGGGTCGGAACACTGAAGCTTTCTTT. Amino acid sequence: CATASPGRNTEAFF.

This clone was observed once. The genes are TRBV4-3 and TRBJ1-2; D not resolved. The CDR3 runs to 13 residues. CDR1 is LGHNA, CDR2 YSLEER, per germline. V shed 4 bases and J shed 2 bases, with 8 bases lying between them. CDR3 residues: CASSPQVNYGYTF. As DNA, the CDR3 is TGCGCCAGCAGCCCCCAGGTAAACTATGGCTACACCTTC.

This clone came up a few times. The rearrangement joins TRBV4-2 to TRBJ1-4; D not resolved. Trimming shortened V by 0 bases and J by 6 bases, and 11 bases separated the two germline ends. The CDR3 runs to 15 residues. CDR1 is LGHNA, CDR2 YNFKEQ, per germline. This CDR3 is CASSQEGGGYEKLFF. In nucleotides, the CDR3 is TGTGCCAGCAGCCAAGAGGGAGGAGGGTATGAAAAACTGTTTTTT.

This chain links TRBV5-1 with TRBJ1-6; TRBD1 agrees at 8 bases. This CDR3 is built from 15 residues. V lost 4 bases to trimming and J lost 5 bases; unmatched junction nucleotides: 5. Germline V gene lookup returns CDR1 SGHRS and CDR2 YFSETQ. This CDR3 is CASSIGTGDNSPLHF. The CDR3 bases are TGCGCCAGCAGCATTGGGACAGGCGATAATTCACCCCTCCACTTT.

The V call is TRBV7-9, the J call TRBJ2-1, with TRBD2 matching 12 bases. The CDR3 loop spans 15 amino acids. In germline, CDR1 is SEHNR, CDR2 FQNEAQ (reference sequence). After removal of 5 bases from V and 4 bases from J, the junction contained 3 bases not matched to a gene. The CDR3 loop is CASSRGLAGYNEQFF. CDR3 nucleotides: TGTGCCAGCAGCCGAGGACTAGCGGGGTACAATGAGCAGTTCTTC.

V and J are TRBV5-1 and TRBJ2-5; perhaps TRBD1 as D (6 bases). Per the germline V gene, CDR1 is SGHRS and CDR2 is YFSETQ. V lost 4 bases to trimming and J lost 5 bases, with 15 bases between them. The CDR3 contains 14 residues. This CDR3 reads CASSAEGVRETQYF. The CDR3 DNA sequence: TGCGCCAGCAGCGCAGAGGGGGTGAGGGAGACCCAGTACTTC.